A selection of T cell receptor beta chains follows, all from one sample in a study of PD-1 blockade in classical Hodgkin lymphoma. The method was immunoSEQ multiplex PCR; TCRdb's version includes in-frame clones alone and lacks a portion of them. The sample includes about 5,900 clones, just over 85% of them seen just once. The sample in question was peripheral blood mononuclear cells (PBMCs), obtained before the second cycle of nivolumab. The source of these receptors is a human donor with classical Hodgkin lymphoma. Each CDR3 is given without its conserved first and last residue. Clone size is shown for a subset of rows, as once, few, many or a class of expanded clone.

abundance,j_gene,v_gene,CDR3aa
NA,TRBJ1-6,TRBV6-1,ASSEIYSSSQSPLH
NA,TRBJ1-2,TRBV29-1,SVLEFNYGYT
NA,TRBJ2-5,TRBV5-1,ASSYEGWETQY
once,TRBJ2-5,TRBV6-6,ASSSVLAGPY
NA,TRBJ1-2,TRBV13,ASSEAQGLGNGYT
large,TRBJ1-2,TRBV6-5,ASSFSGTGEYGYT
NA,TRBJ1-1,TRBV5-4,ASSFVGPSGEAF
few,TRBJ2-2,TRBV19,ASSWGGGTGELF
once,TRBJ1-4,TRBV30,AWSVGGRKLF
NA,TRBJ2-6,TRBV5-1,ASRRTSGANVLT
NA,TRBJ2-5,TRBV19,ASSIAGGLGETQY
NA,TRBJ2-2,TRBV4-2,ASSQEGVMSGTGELF
NA,TRBJ2-4,TRBV6-1,ASSGGLRLAGQAKNIQY
NA,TRBJ2-2,TRBV7-9,ASRLRTGELF
NA,TRBJ1-2,TRBV28,ASSFVGTRGYT
large,TRBJ1-1,TRBV28,ASSPFVEGRGTEAF
NA,TRBJ2-1,TRBV5-1,ASSTGLTSPNEQF
NA,TRBJ1-6,TRBV6-6,ASSLAGGNSPLH
NA,TRBJ2-1,TRBV27,ASARDVGRYSYNEQF
NA,TRBJ1-2,TRBV4-1,ASSQGLNYGYT
NA,TRBJ2-5,TRBV2,ASSQWETQY
NA,TRBJ1-4,TRBV20-1,SARGRWKLF
NA,TRBJ2-5,TRBV27,ASSLRGPSGGQETQY
NA,TRBJ2-3,TRBV6-1,ASSVLASTDTQY
NA,TRBJ2-5,TRBV6-6,ASSWTGRGETQY
NA,TRBJ1-1,TRBV6-5,ASIRRPQGYTEAF
NA,TRBJ1-5,TRBV30,AWSVGPLRGRPPFESNQPQH
NA,TRBJ2-1,TRBV5-4,ASSPAGGGSYNEQF
NA,TRBJ1-4,TRBV5-1,ASSDPMGRNEKLF
NA,TRBJ2-2,TRBV10-3,AISESTLHWRNTGELF
few,TRBJ1-6,TRBV5-1,ASSFRVLGINSPLH
few,TRBJ2-2,TRBV18,ASSPLGLAGGNTGELF
once,TRBJ1-1,TRBV18,ASSPLGHLPPGAEAF
NA,TRBJ1-3,TRBV5-1,ASSLGGPTRGNTIY
NA,TRBJ1-2,TRBV5-6,ASSAFPGQDLYGYT
NA,TRBJ2-2,TRBV5-1,ASSLATGWRTGELF
NA,TRBJ1-1,TRBV11-2,ASNLVPRTPNTEAF
NA,TRBJ1-2,TRBV9,ASSTLTGLNYGYT
NA,TRBJ1-1,TRBV9,ASSVGAGVGRTEAF
NA,TRBJ2-2,TRBV5-4,ASSLGAGGPTGELF
NA,TRBJ2-3,TRBV5-1,ASSPGLAGGPRTDTQY
NA,TRBJ2-2,TRBV10-3,ATTGTSGGQPNTGELF